These T cell receptor beta chains were read from a single sample in a study of persistence of HIV-infected CD4 T cells. Repertoires were generated with immunoSEQ multiplex PCR, while TCRdb's copy carries only in-frame clones and drops some. Of 40,000 to 45,000 clones in the sample, 89% were seen once. Antigens of these TCRs are unknown. The sample was CD4+ T cells sorted from PBMCs after approximately 19-hour stimulation, taken from a patient who received antiretroviral therapy. The receptor source for this set is an adult man with HIV who was CMV-seropositive. The conserved cysteine and the conserved F or W are not part of the CDR3 here.

v_call	j_call	cdr3_aa
TRBV5-6	TRBJ1-2	ATTGEFYGYT
TRBV19	TRBJ1-1	ASSIVVRGEAF
TRBV6-2/TRBV6-3	TRBJ1-2	ASSPGPVLDGYT
TRBV2	TRBJ1-1	ASRIQGAYTEAF
TRBV4-2	TRBJ1-6	ASSQEWQGNSPLH
TRBV2	TRBJ2-7	ASSDDTGRQQY
TRBV2	TRBJ1-1	ASSEWSGGRTEAF
TRBV27	TRBJ2-7	ASSSLMRDRVSEQY
TRBV3-1/TRBV3-2	TRBJ1-1	ASSRYRGGNTEAF
TRBV7-3	TRBJ2-3	ASGAATTDTQY
TRBV28	TRBJ1-5	ASSLGRGSQPQH
TRBV4-1	TRBJ1-4	ASSRQGNNEKLF
TRBV2	TRBJ1-5	ASSEGRRSQPQH
TRBV28	TRBJ2-3	ASFPGQGNTDTQY
TRBV29-1	TRBJ2-1	SVLTVYNEQF
TRBV18	TRBJ1-1	ASSPDGYTEAF
TRBV2	TRBJ2-7	ASSHQALYEQY
TRBV28	TRBJ2-3	ASTPGGLTNTQY
TRBV6-5	TRBJ1-2	ASNGGGSSYGYT
TRBV5-1	TRBJ2-2	ASSPEGDLELF
TRBV7-8	TRBJ1-1	ASSLVVGLNTEAF
TRBV21-1	TRBJ1-6	ASGSIRQGNGGSPLH